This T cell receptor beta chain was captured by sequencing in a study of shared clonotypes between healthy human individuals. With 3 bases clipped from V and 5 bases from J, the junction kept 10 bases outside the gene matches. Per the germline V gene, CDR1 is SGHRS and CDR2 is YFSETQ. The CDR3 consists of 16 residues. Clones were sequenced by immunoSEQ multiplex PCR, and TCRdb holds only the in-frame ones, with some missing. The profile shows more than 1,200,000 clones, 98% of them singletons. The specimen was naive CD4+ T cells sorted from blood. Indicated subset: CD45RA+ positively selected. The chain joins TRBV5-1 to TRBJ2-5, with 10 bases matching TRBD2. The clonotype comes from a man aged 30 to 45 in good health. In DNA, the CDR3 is TGCGCCAGCAGCTGGGGCCTAGCGGGAGATCTGGAGACCCAGTACTTC. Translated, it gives CASSWGLAGDLETQYF.